This passage covers 11 T cell receptor beta chains from one sample sequenced in a study of identical twins. TCRdb itself ran the 5' RACE reads through MiXCR, one entry per CDR3 protein. The sample includes fewer than 450,000 distinct CDR3 sequences, 8.5% to 10% of them seen just once. Sequenced material: naive T cells sorted from blood. These receptors originate from a woman between 50 and 59 years old in good health.

This clonotype was counted a few times. The chain links TRBV5-1 to TRBJ2-3, with 12 bases identical to TRBD2. CDR1 SGHRS and CDR2 YFSETQ come from the germline V gene. The length of the CDR3 is 18 residues. The V gene end was trimmed by 3 bases and the J gene end by 2 bases; junction bases not matched to a gene: 10. CDR3 protein: CASSSGLAGSGTTDTQYF. The CDR3 region has the DNA TGCGCCAGCAGCTCCGGACTAGCGGGATCGGGGACCACAGATACGCAGTATTTT.

This clonotype was seen repeatedly, ten times or more. The CDR3: CSVEFRNRAGGNEQYF. DNA for the CDR3: TGCAGCGTTGAATTTAGGAACAGGGCTGGAGGAAACGAGCAGTACTTC. The V call is TRBV29-1, the J call TRBJ2-7; tentative D call: TRBD1 (6 bases). Trimming cost V 2 bases and J 5 bases, with 22 bases left between them. Germline V gene lookup returns CDR1 SQVTM and CDR2 ANQGSEA. The CDR3 extends over 16 amino acids.

This clonotype has more than one count but fewer than ten. This rearrangement joins TRBV7-2 to TRBJ1-5; weak D call: TRBD1 (5 bases). This CDR3 has 15 amino acids. V lost 4 bases, J lost 3 bases, and 13 bases lay in between. Germline V gene sequence: CDR1 SGHTA, CDR2 FQGNSA. The CDR3 sequence is CASSYIGGNNQPQHF. The CDR3 coding sequence is TGTGCCAGCAGCTACATTGGGGGGAACAATCAGCCCCAGCATTTT. Together with reference TRBV7-2 and TRBJ1-5, the CDR3 gives the full variable domain: GAGVSQSPSNKVTEKGKDVELRCDPISGHTALYWYRQSLGQGLEFLIYFQGNSAPDKSGLPSDRFSAERTGGSVSTLTIQRTQQEDSAVYLCASSYIGGNNQPQHFGDGTRLSIL.

The sample holds many counts of this clonotype. The chain links TRBV20-1 to TRBJ2-7; 7 positions agree with TRBD2. Germline loops: CDR1 DFQATT, CDR2 SNEGSKA (reference sequence). Trimming at V came to 3 bases and at J to 3 bases, leaving 8 bases not matched to a gene. The CDR3 has 14 residues. The CDR3 DNA sequence: TGCAGTGCTAGTGGGGCTAGCGGAGACTACGAGCAGTACGTC. It encodes CSASGASGDYEQYV.

This chain joins TRBV20-1 and TRBJ1-5, with 7 positions matching TRBD1. The CDR3 runs 13 residues. V shed 6 bases and J 6 bases; nucleotides not matched to a gene: 8. Looked up from germline, CDR1 is DFQATT and CDR2 is SNEGSKA (reference sequence). This chain's CDR3 is CSAEVGGGQPQHF. The DNA for the CDR3 is TGCAGTGCCGAGGTAGGGGGCGGTCAGCCCCAGCATTTT.

V usage is TRBV7-9 and J usage is TRBJ2-7; D possibly matches TRBD1 or TRBD2 (5 bases each). V was trimmed by 3 bases and J by 5 bases, leaving 14 bases between them. The CDR3 spans 14 residues. The germline gives CDR1 SEHNR, CDR2 FQNEAQ (reference sequence). The CDR3 DNA follows: TGTGCCAGCAGCTTCGGGACCGGTGGGGACGAGCAGTACGTC. Translated, it gives CASSFGTGGDEQYV.

This sequence joins TRBV4-2 and TRBJ1-2; D gene ambiguous. CDR1 is LGHNA and CDR2 is YNFKEQ in the germline V gene. The CDR3 extends over 14 amino acids. V lost 0 bases and J lost 2, with 7 bases in between. The CDR3 bases are TGTGCCAGCAGCCAAGACGGCAGAAACTATGGCTACACCTTC. This codes for CASSQDGRNYGYTF.

The V call is TRBV7-2, the J call TRBJ1-1; D not resolved. CDR1 SGHTA and CDR2 FQGNSA come from the germline V gene. CDR3 length: 14 residues. With 1 base removed from V and 1 base from J, the gap between germline ends came to 7 bases. Here the CDR3 reads CASSLVRSNTEAFF. The CDR3 nucleotides are TGTGCCAGCAGCTTAGTTCGATCGAACACTGAAGCTTTCTTT.

This clonotype occurred many times. V gene TRBV27 combines with J gene TRBJ2-1; TRBD1 might be the D (6 bases). The CDR3 consists of 14 residues. The V end was cut by 3 bases, the J end by 9 bases, with 15 bases between. In germline, CDR1 is MNHEY, CDR2 SMNVEV (reference sequence). CDR3: CASSFSLQGGEQFF. The CDR3 DNA reads as TGTGCCAGCAGTTTCTCTTTACAGGGCGGTGAGCAGTTCTTC.

V is TRBV18 and J is TRBJ2-3; D might be TRBD1 (5 bases). The CDR3 is 13 amino acids. Germline V CDR1 and CDR2: KGHSH, LQKENI. Trimming took 2 bases from V and 5 from J, leaving 8 bases between them. The CDR3 is CASSPAGKDTQYF. The CDR3 DNA reads TGTGCCAGCTCACCAGCAGGGAAAGATACGCAGTATTTT.

There are many counts of this clonotype. The gene calls are TRBV15 and TRBJ2-1; 9 bases are shared with TRBD1. J was trimmed by 8 bases and V by 4 bases; bases with no gene match: 12. The CDR3 length is 16 residues. Per the germline V gene, CDR1 is LNHNV and CDR2 is YYDKDF (reference sequence). The CDR3 is CATSNTRDRVNDEQFF. The CDR3 bases are TGTGCCACCAGCAACACCCGGGACAGGGTTAACGATGAGCAGTTCTTC.